The rows below give T cell receptor beta chains drawn from one sample of a study of T cell responses to AZD1222 COVID-19 vaccine. Clones were sequenced by immunoSEQ multiplex PCR, and TCRdb holds only the in-frame ones, with some missing. The profile shows around 130,000 clones, around 86% of them singletons. The material was peripheral blood, obtained 28 days after the second AZD1222 dose. All receptors derive from an adult who received the AZD1222 COVID-19 vaccine. Both conserved end residues are part of each CDR3. The D gene is left open where the match is weak. Size values are once, few and many counts, or a class for expanded clones, and some rows have none.

j_call clone_size d_call v_call cdr3_aa
TRBJ1-2 . . TRBV15 CATSRETGGYTF
TRBJ2-3 . TRBD2 TRBV5-1 CASSLDGTSGGATDTQYF
TRBJ1-1 . . TRBV7-8 CASSLGLGSTEAFF
TRBJ2-1 . . TRBV6-6 CASSFTGNEQFF
TRBJ1-4 . TRBD1 TRBV28 CASSSLTGDGTNEKLFF
TRBJ2-7 . . TRBV27 CASSYLGIDEQYF
TRBJ1-3 . . TRBV27 CASSLQGRSGNTIYF
TRBJ1-1 . TRBD1 TRBV19 CASSSMTGGFWTEAFF
TRBJ1-1 . . TRBV20-1 CSASGENTEAFF
TRBJ1-1 . . TRBV2 CASSELTRMNTEAFF
TRBJ2-6 once . TRBV7-9 CASSPSSGANVLTF
TRBJ2-3 few TRBD1 TRBV7-2 CASSPGQGTDTQYF
TRBJ2-5 . TRBD1 TRBV6-2/TRBV6-3 CASSPTTGGYWETQYF
TRBJ2-5 once . TRBV12-3/TRBV12-4 CASSYSDQETQYF
TRBJ2-7 once TRBD2 TRBV4-3 CASSRGRGAAYEQYF
TRBJ1-3 . . TRBV29-1 CSVNGPPGNTIYF
TRBJ2-2 . . TRBV19 CASSIGGRAGELFF
TRBJ2-3 . . TRBV20-1 CSASDGGLDTQYF